This TCR beta chain stems from a study of blood T cell repertoires in COVID-19. The study assigned cohorts using participant-reported clinical history. Trimming took 4 bases from V and 3 from J; bases not matched to a gene: 5. This CDR3 has 15 amino acids. Germline V gene data show CDR1 as MGHRA and CDR2 as YSYEKL. Per the authors' pipeline: Amplified reference gene primers provided the basis for estimating nucleated cell counts. TCRdb keeps only in-frame clones here, not all; method: immunoSEQ multiplex PCR. The DNA gave D and trimming, while V, J and clone size come from that table. The sample lists 150,000 or so clones, around 83% occurring once.

The genes are TRBV4-1 and TRBJ2-7; 11 bases agree with TRBD2. The sequence was collected from a woman in her 50s in a cohort exposed to, infected with or recovered from COVID-19 (not recorded which). Sequencing was done on a sample of PBMCs or T cells enriched from blood (not recorded which). The CDR3, as DNA: TGCGCCAGCAGCCGGCCCACTAGCGGGGGCTACGAGCAGTACTTC. Translating it yields CASSRPTSGGYEQYF.